These T cell receptor beta chains were read from a single sample in a study of T cell responses to AZD1222 COVID-19 vaccine. The table came from immunoSEQ multiplex PCR; TCRdb's copy has only in-frame clones and leaves some out. Here the sample spans around 140,000 clones, roughly nine tenths being singletons. The sequences come from peripheral blood, collected 28 days after the second dose of the MenACWY control vaccine. The receptors come from an adult who received the MenACWY meningococcal vaccine as a control. Each CDR3 is given with its conserved first and last residue. The D gene is left open where the match is weak. Rows give clone size only sometimes, using once, few, many, or a class for an expanded clone.

clone size	J gene	D gene	V gene	CDR3 DNA	CDR3 protein
medium-sized	TRBJ2-3	-	TRBV6-4	TGTGCCAGCAGTGACTCAAATACGCAGTATTTT	CASSDSNTQYF
-	TRBJ2-1	TRBD1	TRBV9	TGTGCCAGCAGCGCGGGACAGGGCTACAATGAGCAGTTCTTC	CASSAGQGYNEQFF
-	TRBJ2-2	-	TRBV7-2	TGTGCCAGCAGCTTAGGTCCCAGGGCGAACACCGGGGAGCTGTTTTTT	CASSLGPRANTGELFF
-	TRBJ2-7	TRBD2	TRBV7-9	TGTGCCAGCAGCTTAGTGACTAGCGGGAAAACCTACGAGCAGTACTTC	CASSLVTSGKTYEQYF
-	TRBJ2-5	-	TRBV12-3/TRBV12-4	TGTGCCAGCAGTTACTTGGAGACCCAGTACTTC	CASSYLETQYF
-	TRBJ1-1	-	TRBV5-1	TGCGCCAGCAGCTTGGGCCCGGGACTGAACACTGAAGCTTTCTTT	CASSLGPGLNTEAFF
once	TRBJ2-5	TRBD1	TRBV3-1/TRBV3-2	TGTGCCACCTTCGAGACAGGGGGCTTGGAGACCCAGTACTTC	CATFETGGLETQYF
-	TRBJ1-5	-	TRBV1	TGCACCAGCAGCCAAGATGTAAAAGCGGGCAATCAGCCCCAGCATTTT	CTSSQDVKAGNQPQHF
-	TRBJ2-2	-	TRBV19	TGTGCCAGTAGGCAACTAGCTGGGAACACCGGGGAGCTGTTTTTT	CASRQLAGNTGELFF
-	TRBJ2-2	-	TRBV27	TGTGCCAGCAGAGGGGGGGCGGTCCGTAACACCGGGGAGCTGTTTTTT	CASRGGAVRNTGELFF
-	TRBJ2-5	-	TRBV19	TGTGCCAGTAGTTTGTATGGGAGCAGGCATAAAGAGACCCAGTACTTC	CASSLYGSRHKETQYF
-	TRBJ2-7	-	TRBV13	TGTGCCAGCAGCTTCCGATTGACAGGAGGGGGGTACGAGCAGTACTTC	CASSFRLTGGGYEQYF
-	TRBJ2-6	-	TRBV18	TGTGCCAGCTTCCCCTCAACCCCGAGCGTTATCTCTGGGGCCAACGTCCTGACTTTC	CASFPSTPSVISGANVLTF
many	TRBJ2-7	-	TRBV27	TGTGCCAGCAGGCACGACAGGTGGTACTTC	CASRHDRWYF
-	TRBJ2-1	-	TRBV2	TGTGCCAGCAGTTCCTGGGGGGAGCAGTTCTTC	CASSSWGEQFF
-	TRBJ1-2	-	TRBV28	TGTGCCAGCAGTTTATATCCGCAAGGCCGAGGGGGTGGCTACACCTTC	CASSLYPQGRGGGYTF
-	TRBJ2-7	-	TRBV6-2/TRBV6-3	TGTGCCAGCAGTTACGGCCAGGCGGCGCAGTACTTC	CASSYGQAAQYF
-	TRBJ2-5	TRBD2	TRBV2	TGTGCCAGCGGTGGGACTAGCGGGAGGGCGGAGACCCAGTACTTC	CASGGTSGRAETQYF
once	TRBJ1-1	TRBD1	TRBV5-1	TGCGCCAGCAGCCCCCGAGGACAGGCCCCCACTGAAGCTTTCTTT	CASSPRGQAPTEAFF
-	TRBJ2-7	TRBD2	TRBV18	TGTGCCAGCTCACTCGAGACTAGCGGGTACGAGCAGTACTTC	CASSLETSGYEQYF
-	TRBJ2-6	-	TRBV7-9	TGTGCCAGCAGCTTAGGGGTAGGCCTGGCCAACGTCCTGACTTTC	CASSLGVGLANVLTF
-	TRBJ2-3	-	TRBV19	TGTGCCAGTAGTCCCGCGAGGGGCAGCCGCACAGATACGCAGTATTTT	CASSPARGSRTDTQYF
-	TRBJ2-7	TRBD1	TRBV19	TGTGCCAGTAGTATCGGGACAGGGGGTTTCTACGAGCAGTACTTC	CASSIGTGGFYEQYF
-	TRBJ2-2	-	TRBV5-4	TGTGCCAGCAGCCAGGACAGTGGGGAGCTGTTTTTT	CASSQDSGELFF
-	TRBJ1-6	TRBD1	TRBV6-5	TGTGCCAGCAGTTACTCCGGACAGGGGGCTCTTTCACCCCTCCACTTT	CASSYSGQGALSPLHF
once	TRBJ2-7	-	TRBV14	TGTGCCAGCAGCCAAGACCGGACGGGGATTGGGGAGCAGTACTTC	CASSQDRTGIGEQYF
-	TRBJ2-1	TRBD2	TRBV28	TGTGCCAGCAGTTTCCCGCTGGGGGCGGGGGGAAGGGATGAGCAGTTCTTC	CASSFPLGAGGRDEQFF
once	TRBJ1-6	-	TRBV10-3	TGTGCCACCACTGGACAGATGAATTCACCCCTCCACTTT	CATTGQMNSPLHF
-	TRBJ2-5	TRBD2	TRBV9	TGTGCCAGCAGCCCACTAGCGGGAACTCAAGAGACCCAGTACTTC	CASSPLAGTQETQYF
-	TRBJ2-5	TRBD1	TRBV5-4	TGTGCCAGCAGCTCCCGGGACAGATTCGGCTTAGAGACCCAGTACTTC	CASSSRDRFGLETQYF
once	TRBJ2-1	TRBD2	TRBV6-5	TGTGCCAGCAAATTAGCGGGAGGGCCTGTGGATGAGCAGTTCTTC	CASKLAGGPVDEQFF
-	TRBJ2-3	TRBD2	TRBV6-6	TGTGCCAGCAGTTACTCCGGGGGGATTTTCACAGATACGCAGTATTTT	CASSYSGGIFTDTQYF
-	TRBJ1-4	-	TRBV5-1	TGCGCCAGCAGCATATTCCAGGAGCAGGTTAATGAAAAACTGTTTTTT	CASSIFQEQVNEKLFF
-	TRBJ1-3	-	TRBV7-9	TGTGCCAGCAGCGCGGACTCATCTGCTGGAGGAAACACCATATATTTT	CASSADSSAGGNTIYF
-	TRBJ2-3	-	TRBV9	TGTGCCAGCAGCGAACGGGGGACCGTAGACACAGATACGCAGTATTTT	CASSERGTVDTDTQYF
-	TRBJ1-5	-	TRBV7-8	TGTGCCAGCAGCAGGGGGGGTAGCAATCAGCCCCAGCATTTT	CASSRGGSNQPQHF
-	TRBJ2-6	-	TRBV6-5	TGTGCCAGCAGTCTCGTGGCCTTGGGGGCCAACGTCCTGACTTTC	CASSLVALGANVLTF
-	TRBJ2-2	-	TRBV9	TGTGCCAGCAGCGCCCCTTCGAGGGGGAGTACCGGGGAGCTGTTTTTT	CASSAPSRGSTGELFF